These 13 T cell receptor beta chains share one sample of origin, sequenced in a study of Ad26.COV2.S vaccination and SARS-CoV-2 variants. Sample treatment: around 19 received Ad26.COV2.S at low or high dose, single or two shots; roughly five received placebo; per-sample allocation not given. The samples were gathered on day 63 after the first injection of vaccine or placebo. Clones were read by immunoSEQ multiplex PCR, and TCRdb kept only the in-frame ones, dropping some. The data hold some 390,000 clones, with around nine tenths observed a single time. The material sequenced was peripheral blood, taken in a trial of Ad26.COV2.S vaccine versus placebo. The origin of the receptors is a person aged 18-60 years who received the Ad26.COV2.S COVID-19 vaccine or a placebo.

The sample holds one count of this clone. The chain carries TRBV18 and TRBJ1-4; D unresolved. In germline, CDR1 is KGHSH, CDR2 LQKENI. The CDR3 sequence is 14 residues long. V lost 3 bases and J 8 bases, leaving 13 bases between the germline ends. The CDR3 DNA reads TGTGCCAGCTCACCTAAGGGCGCGAGGGAAAAACTGTTTTTT. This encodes CASSPKGAREKLFF.

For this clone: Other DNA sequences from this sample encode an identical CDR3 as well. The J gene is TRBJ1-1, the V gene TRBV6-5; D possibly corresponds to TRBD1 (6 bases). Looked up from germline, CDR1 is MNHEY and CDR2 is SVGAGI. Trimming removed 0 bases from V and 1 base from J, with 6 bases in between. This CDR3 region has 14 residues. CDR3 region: CASSYSQGNTEAFF. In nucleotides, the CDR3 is TGTGCCAGCAGTTACTCACAGGGGAACACTGAAGCTTTCTTT.

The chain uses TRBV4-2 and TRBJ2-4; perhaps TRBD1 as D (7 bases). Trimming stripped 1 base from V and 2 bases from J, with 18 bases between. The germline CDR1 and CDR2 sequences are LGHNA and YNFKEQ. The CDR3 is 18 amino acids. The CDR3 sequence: CASSQGPQGGSTKNIQYF. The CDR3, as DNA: TGTGCCAGCAGCCAAGGGCCCCAGGGGGGATCAACCAAAAACATTCAGTACTTC.

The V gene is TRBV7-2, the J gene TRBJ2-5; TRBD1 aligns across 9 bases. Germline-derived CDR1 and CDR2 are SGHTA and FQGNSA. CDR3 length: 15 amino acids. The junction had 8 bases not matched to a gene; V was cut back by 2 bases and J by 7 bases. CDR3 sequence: CASSLRDRVEGTQYF. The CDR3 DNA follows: TGTGCCAGCAGCTTAAGGGACAGGGTTGAGGGGACCCAGTACTTC.

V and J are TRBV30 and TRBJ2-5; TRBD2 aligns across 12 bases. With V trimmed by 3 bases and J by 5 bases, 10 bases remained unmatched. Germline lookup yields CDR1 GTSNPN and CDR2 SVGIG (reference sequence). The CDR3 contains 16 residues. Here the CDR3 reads CAWSPGLAGSWETQYF. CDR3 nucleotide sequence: TGTGCCTGGAGCCCAGGACTAGCGGGAAGCTGGGAGACCCAGTACTTC.

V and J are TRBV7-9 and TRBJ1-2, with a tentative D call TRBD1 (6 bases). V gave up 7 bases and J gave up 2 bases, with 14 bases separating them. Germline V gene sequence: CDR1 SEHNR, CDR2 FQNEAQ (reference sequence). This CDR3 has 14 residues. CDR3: CASTETGDNYGYTF. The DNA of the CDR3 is TGTGCCAGCACAGAGACAGGTGACAACTATGGCTACACCTTC.

CDR3 region: CASSQGLALSYNEQFF. The CDR3 DNA sequence: TGCGCCAGCAGCCAAGGTTTAGCGCTGTCCTACAATGAGCAGTTCTTC. This chain joins TRBV4-1 and TRBJ2-1, with D tentatively TRBD2 (5 bases). Germline CDR1 is MGHRA and CDR2 is YSYEKL. This CDR3 has 16 amino acids. Trimming cost V 1 base and J 1 base, with 11 bases left between them.

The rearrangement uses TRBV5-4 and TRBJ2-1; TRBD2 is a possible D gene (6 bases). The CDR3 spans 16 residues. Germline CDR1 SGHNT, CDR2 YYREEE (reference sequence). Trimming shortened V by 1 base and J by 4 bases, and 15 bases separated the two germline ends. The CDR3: CASSLLRSGGYNEQFF. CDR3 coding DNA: TGTGCCAGCAGCTTGTTGCGGTCCGGGGGTTACAATGAGCAGTTCTTC.

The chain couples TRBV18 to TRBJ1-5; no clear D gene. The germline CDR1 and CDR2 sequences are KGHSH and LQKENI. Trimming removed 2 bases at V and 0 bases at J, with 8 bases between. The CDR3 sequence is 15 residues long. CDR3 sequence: CASSPSVISNQPQHF. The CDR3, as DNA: TGTGCCAGCTCACCAAGTGTGATTAGCAATCAGCCCCAGCATTTT.

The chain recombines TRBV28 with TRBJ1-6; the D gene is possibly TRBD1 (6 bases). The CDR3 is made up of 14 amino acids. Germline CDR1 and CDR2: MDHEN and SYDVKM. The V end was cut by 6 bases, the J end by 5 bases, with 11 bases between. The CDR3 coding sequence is TGTGCCAGCAGAACAGGGTCTGATAATTCACCCCTCCACTTT. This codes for CASRTGSDNSPLHF.

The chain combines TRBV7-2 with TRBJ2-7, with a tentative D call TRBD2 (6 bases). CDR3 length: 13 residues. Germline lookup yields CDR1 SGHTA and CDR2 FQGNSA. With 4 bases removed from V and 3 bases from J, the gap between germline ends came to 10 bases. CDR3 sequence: CASSSRGIYEQYF. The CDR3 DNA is TGTGCCAGCAGCTCACGCGGGATCTACGAGCAGTACTTC.

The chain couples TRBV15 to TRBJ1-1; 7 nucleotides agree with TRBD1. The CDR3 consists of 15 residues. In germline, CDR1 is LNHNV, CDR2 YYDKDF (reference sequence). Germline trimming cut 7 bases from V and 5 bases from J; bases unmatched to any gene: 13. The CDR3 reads CATKLDRLSGTEAFF. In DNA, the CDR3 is TGTGCCACCAAACTGGACAGGCTAAGCGGGACTGAAGCTTTCTTT. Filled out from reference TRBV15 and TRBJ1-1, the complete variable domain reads DAMVIQNPRYQVTQFGKPVTLSCSQTLNHNVMYWYQQKSSQAPKLLFHYYDKDFNNEADTPDNFQSRRPNTSFCFLDIRSPGLGDTAMYLCATKLDRLSGTEAFFGQGTRLTVV.

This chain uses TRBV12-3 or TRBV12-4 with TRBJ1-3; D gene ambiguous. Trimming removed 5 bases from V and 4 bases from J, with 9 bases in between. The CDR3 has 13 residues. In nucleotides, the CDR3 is TGTGCCAGCAGTACCCAATCAGGAAACACCATATATTTT. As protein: CASSTQSGNTIYF.